This TCR beta chain was sequenced during a study of blood T cell repertoires in COVID-19. On the study more broadly: Samples representing acute and convalescent COVID-19 were sourced from the United States, Italy and Spain. The analysed material was cDNA or gDNA that came from T cells, B-cell-depleted T cells, or PBMCs.

Original methodology: Using reference gene primer amplification, nucleated cell counts were estimated. Some clones are missing from TCRdb's copy, which holds only in-frame ones; the method was immunoSEQ multiplex PCR. V, J and clone size reflect that table, while D and trimming were determined from the DNA. The table includes 85,000 to 110,000 clones, 88% detected once. V gave up 0 bases and J gave up 3 bases, with 9 bases separating them. Germline V gene lookup returns CDR1 SGDLS and CDR2 YYNGEE. CDR3 length: 14 amino acids. This chain uses TRBV9 with TRBJ2-5, with a tentative D call TRBD2 (6 bases). The specimen was peripheral blood. This clonotype was sampled from a human donor in a cohort sampled during active COVID-19. CDR3 amino acids: CASSVGVAEETQYF. In nucleotides, the CDR3 is TGTGCCAGCAGCGTAGGCGTAGCGGAAGAGACCCAGTACTTC.